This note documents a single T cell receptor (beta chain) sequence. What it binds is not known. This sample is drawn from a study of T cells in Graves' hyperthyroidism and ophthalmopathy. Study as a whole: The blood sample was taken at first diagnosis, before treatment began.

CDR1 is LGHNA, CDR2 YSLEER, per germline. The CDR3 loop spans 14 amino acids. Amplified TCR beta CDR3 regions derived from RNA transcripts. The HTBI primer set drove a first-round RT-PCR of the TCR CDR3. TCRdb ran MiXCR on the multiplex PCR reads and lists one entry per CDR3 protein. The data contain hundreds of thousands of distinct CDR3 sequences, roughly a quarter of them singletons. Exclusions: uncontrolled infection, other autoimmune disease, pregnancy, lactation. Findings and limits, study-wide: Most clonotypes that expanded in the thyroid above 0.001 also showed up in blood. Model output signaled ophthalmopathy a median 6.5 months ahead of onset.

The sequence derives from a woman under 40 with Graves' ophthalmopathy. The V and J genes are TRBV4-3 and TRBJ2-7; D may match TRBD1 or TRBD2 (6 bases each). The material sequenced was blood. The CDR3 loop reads CASSEDRGHYEQYV. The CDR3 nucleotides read TGCGCCAGCAGCGAAGATCGGGGGCACTACGAGCAGTACGTC.